The clone carrying this T cell receptor (beta chain) was observed once. The data belong to a study of OX40 agonist ivuxolimab in advanced cancers. Germline V CDR1 and CDR2: MDHEN, SYDVKM. The CDR3 is made up of 14 amino acids. V lost 8 bases, J lost 3 bases, and 16 bases lay in between. The repertoire was sequenced with immunoSEQ multiplex PCR; TCRdb's copy has only in-frame clones and lacks some. The sample lists 30,000 to 35,000 clones, 65% to 80% occurring once. The sequencing used CD4+ or CD8+ T cells sorted from blood, collected in a trial of the OX40 agonist ivuxolimab. This clonotype originated in an adult with an advanced solid tumor such as melanoma, head and neck, liver or kidney cancer. The chain recombines TRBV28 with TRBJ2-5; no firm D call. CDR3 DNA sequence: TGTGCCAGCCCTCAGTTGGGGTCAAAAGAGACCCAGTACTTC. Its protein is CASPQLGSKETQYF.